These 27 T cell receptor beta chains were sequenced from one sample in a study of blood T cell repertoires in COVID-19. Libraries were prepared by immunoSEQ multiplex PCR; TCRdb keeps only in-frame clonotypes and omits some of them. The table records some 210,000 clones, 75% to 90% of them present only once. The specimen sequenced was peripheral blood. The receptors were sampled from a woman aged 40-49 years with acute or convalescent COVID-19.

This clone showed up just once. This chain connects TRBV3-1 (or the pseudogene TRBV3-2) to TRBJ1-6; the D gene is possibly TRBD1 (6 bases). The CDR3 spans 21 residues. CDR1 and CDR2 (germline): LGHDT, YNNKEL (reference sequence). The V end lost 0 bases, the J end lost 5 bases, and 26 bases lay between the germline ends. The CDR3 is CASSQEERQGPSTGNNSPLHF. In DNA, the CDR3 is TGTGCCAGCAGCCAAGAAGAAAGGCAGGGGCCCAGTACGGGTAATAATTCACCCCTCCACTTT.

The V gene is TRBV15, the J gene TRBJ1-3, with TRBD1 matching 8 bases. Trimming cost V 0 bases and J 0 bases; bases outside gene matches: 7. CDR3 length equals 18 residues. Germline lookup yields CDR1 LNHNV and CDR2 YYDKDF (reference sequence). Here the CDR3 reads CATSRETGTGPSGNTIYF. The DNA of the CDR3 is TGTGCCACCAGCAGAGAGACAGGGACAGGCCCCTCTGGAAACACCATATATTTT.

This clone has just one count. This chain links TRBV27 with TRBJ1-1; maybe TRBD1 (6 bases). V dropped 0 bases and J dropped 2 bases, with 37 bases sitting between them. The CDR3 loop spans 24 amino acids. Germline V gene lookup returns CDR1 MNHEY and CDR2 SMNVEV (reference sequence). The CDR3 protein is CASSLSPLSVRGPLEVVLNTEAFF. The CDR3 region has the DNA TGTGCCAGCAGTTTATCCCCTTTATCGGTCAGGGGTCCCCTGGAGGTAGTCCTCAACACTGAAGCTTTCTTT.

The chain links TRBV11-2 to TRBJ1-2; possible D gene TRBD1, 5 bases. The germline V and J ends were trimmed by 7 bases and 4 bases, with 10 bases remaining between them. This CDR3 has 12 residues. Germline V gives CDR1 SGHAT, CDR2 FQNNGV. CDR3 sequence reads: CASITGLYGYTF. Here the CDR3 DNA reads TGTGCCAGCATAACAGGTCTCTATGGCTACACCTTC.

This rearrangement joins TRBV2 to TRBJ1-5; D is uncertain. V gave up 4 bases and J gave up 4 bases, with 14 bases separating them. The CDR3 length is 15 residues. CDR1 is SNHLY, CDR2 FYNNEI, per germline. In nucleotides, the CDR3 is TGTGCCAGCAGTGTCGGCCTCTCGGGGAATCAGCCCCAGCATTTT. Protein product: CASSVGLSGNQPQHF.

This clone appeared a few times. V gene TRBV11-2 combines with J gene TRBJ1-6; D is possibly TRBD1 (6 bases). There are 14 residues in the CDR3. The V gene's germline CDR1 is SGHAT and CDR2 FQNNGV. V lost 5 bases and J 8 bases, leaving 13 bases between the germline ends. The CDR3 DNA is TGTGCCAGCAGCCCCCGGGACATTGATTCACCCCTCCACTTT. Translation gives CASSPRDIDSPLHF.

The sample holds one count of this clone. This sequence joins TRBV4-2 and TRBJ1-1, with 7 bases aligning to TRBD1. Germline-derived CDR1 and CDR2 are LGHNA and YNFKEQ. The V and J ends lost 4 bases and 2 bases, in that order; junction bases with no gene match: 7. This CDR3 spans 15 amino acids. In DNA, the CDR3 is TGTGCCAGCAGCCCCAGGGGGGCGCGAAACACTGAAGCTTTCTTT. Residues: CASSPRGARNTEAFF.

The rearrangement uses TRBV11-2 and TRBJ2-3, with TRBD2 matching 9 bases. V shed 5 bases, J shed 6 bases, and the junction held 12 bases outside the gene matches. The V gene's germline CDR1 is SGHAT and CDR2 FQNNGV. The CDR3 runs to 16 residues. This chain's CDR3 is CASSPWRGGLGDTQYF. The CDR3 DNA reads as TGTGCCAGCAGCCCCTGGCGGGGGGGTTTGGGGGATACGCAGTATTTT.

This rearrangement joins TRBV2 to TRBJ2-3; D ambiguous. V lost 5 bases to trimming and J lost 2 bases, with 14 bases between them. Germline V gene data show CDR1 as SNHLY and CDR2 as FYNNEI. The CDR3 consists of 15 residues. CDR3 in DNA: TGTGCCAGCAGTCTAGGCGAGGCCTTCACAGATACGCAGTATTTT. It translates to CASSLGEAFTDTQYF.

The chain couples TRBV6-1 to TRBJ1-1; unclear D gene. Per germline, CDR1 MNHNS and CDR2 SASEGT. This CDR3 comprises 13 residues. Deletions cut 2 bases from V and 6 bases from J, with 10 bases between. CDR3 DNA: TGTGCCAGCAGTGAAAGGGAGAGGTCTGAAGCTTTCTTT. It translates to CASSERERSEAFF.

The chain joins TRBV19 to TRBJ1-2; D gene uncertain. Germline CDR1 is LNHDA and CDR2 is SQIVND (reference sequence). Trimming pared 2 bases from V and 2 bases from J, leaving 15 bases between. The CDR3 extends over 16 amino acids. Here the CDR3 reads CASSIYSTTTNYGYTF. CDR3 coding DNA: TGTGCCAGTAGTATATACAGTACCACAACAAACTATGGCTACACCTTC.

Written as DNA, the CDR3 is TGTGCCAGCAGCCAAGATCCCCAGGGCCCCCATCAGAACACTGAAGCTTTCTTT. It encodes CASSQDPQGPHQNTEAFF. The V call is TRBV4-2, the J call TRBJ1-1; perhaps TRBD1 as D (5 bases). CDR3 length equals 18 residues. Trimming took 0 bases from V and 1 from J, leaving 18 bases between them. Germline assignment: CDR1 LGHNA and CDR2 YNFKEQ.

This clone is a singleton in its sample. The V call is TRBV15, the J call TRBJ2-1; TRBD2 agrees at 9 bases. Looked up from germline, CDR1 is LNHNV and CDR2 is YYDKDF (reference sequence). V lost 8 bases to trimming and J lost 3 bases; unmatched junction nucleotides: 5. The CDR3 is 14 amino acids. The CDR3 DNA reads TGTGCCACCGGAAGCGGGGGGCGCTACAATGAGCAGTTCTTC. Protein sequence: CATGSGGRYNEQFF.

The chain links TRBV2 to TRBJ1-1; no reliable D call. The length of the CDR3 is 15 residues. CDR1 SNHLY and CDR2 FYNNEI come from the germline V gene. The V end lost 3 bases, the J end lost 1 base, and 12 bases lay between the germline ends. Here the CDR3 reads CASSEIRIQNTEAFF. CDR3 in DNA: TGTGCCAGCAGTGAGATCAGGATACAGAACACTGAAGCTTTCTTT.

This chain joins TRBV19 and TRBJ2-3; 9 nucleotides match TRBD2. The V gene's germline CDR1 is LNHDA and CDR2 SQIVND (reference sequence). Trimming at V came to 5 bases and at J to 6 bases, leaving 12 bases not matched to a gene. The CDR3 is made up of 16 amino acids. In DNA, the CDR3 is TGTGCCAGTAGTCCTCAGCGGGGGGCGTTAATGGATACGCAGTATTTT. Translated, it gives CASSPQRGALMDTQYF.

The rearrangement links TRBV7-9 to TRBJ1-4; D is perhaps TRBD1 (5 bases). CDR1 is SEHNR, CDR2 FQNEAQ, per germline (reference sequence). Trimming left V 5 bases short and J 6 bases short, with 10 bases between. This CDR3 region has 13 residues. The CDR3 coding sequence is TGTGCCAGCAGCCGCCGGGACTATGAAAAACTGTTTTTT. Its protein is CASSRRDYEKLFF.

CDR3 DNA: TGTGCCAGCAGCCCTCACCGGGACAGGGCGTACAATGAGCAGTTCTTC. Amino acid sequence: CASSPHRDRAYNEQFF. V gene TRBV7-2 combines with J gene TRBJ2-1, with 9 bases lining up with TRBD1. The CDR3 is made up of 16 amino acids. The V and J ends lost 5 bases and 4 bases, in that order; junction bases with no gene match: 9. Germline assignment: CDR1 SGHTA and CDR2 FQGNSA.

V and J are TRBV6-5 and TRBJ2-3; D possibly corresponds to TRBD2 (6 bases). Per the germline V gene, CDR1 is MNHEY and CDR2 is SVGAGI. CDR3 size: 13 residues. Trimming took off 4 bases at V and 1 base at J, with 6 bases between the two ends. The CDR3 DNA is TGTGCCAGCAGTTTAGCGGGCACAGATACGCAGTATTTT. It specifies CASSLAGTDTQYF.

The rearrangement joins TRBV5-4 to TRBJ1-6; perhaps TRBD1 as D (6 bases). This CDR3 comprises 13 residues. CDR1 and CDR2 (germline): SGHNT, YYREEE (reference sequence). V was clipped by 0 bases and J by 14 bases, with 12 bases between them. CDR3 region: CASSLVDSGALHF. The DNA of the CDR3 is TGTGCCAGCAGCTTGGTTGATTCAGGGGCCCTCCACTTT.

V gene TRBV27 combines with J gene TRBJ2-1; possible D gene TRBD1, 6 bases. The CDR3 spans 17 residues. V was trimmed by 4 bases and J by 0 bases, leaving 16 bases between them. Germline CDR1 reads MNHEY; CDR2 reads SMNVEV (reference sequence). The DNA of the CDR3 is TGTGCCAGCAGTTCGCCATGGACAGCGAGCTCCTACAATGAGCAGTTCTTC. As protein: CASSSPWTASSYNEQFF.

The chain uses TRBV19 and TRBJ1-1; D uncertain. Germline CDR1 is LNHDA and CDR2 is SQIVND (reference sequence). There are 14 residues in the CDR3. The V end lost 6 bases, the J end lost 0 bases, and 11 bases lay between the germline ends. In DNA, the CDR3 is TGTGCCAGTAGCCTCAGAGACATGAACACTGAAGCTTTCTTT. Its protein product is CASSLRDMNTEAFF.

The rearrangement links TRBV13 to TRBJ1-5; TRBD1 matches 9 bases. The germline CDR1 and CDR2 sequences are PRHDT and FYEKMQ (reference sequence). The CDR3 extends over 15 amino acids. V lost 4 bases, J lost 9 bases, and 10 bases stayed unmatched. In nucleotides, the CDR3 is TGTGCCAGCAGCTCCAGACAGGGGGGTTATCCGCCCCAGCATTTT. This translates into CASSSRQGGYPPQHF.

The chain employs TRBV18 and TRBJ1-1; weak D call: TRBD1 (5 bases). Per germline, CDR1 KGHSH and CDR2 LQKENI. This CDR3 contains 13 residues. Trimming stripped 6 bases from V and 4 bases from J, with 12 bases between. CDR3 in amino acids: CASSISGFTEAFF. The CDR3 nucleotides read TGTGCCAGCTCCATCTCAGGGTTCACTGAAGCTTTCTTT. Looking up the rest from reference TRBV18 and TRBJ1-1 gives the full variable domain: NAGVMQNPRHLVRRRGQEARLRCSPMKGHSHVYWYRQLPEEGLKFMVYLQKENIIDESGMPKERFSAEFPKEGPSILRIQQVVRGDSAAYFCASSISGFTEAFFGQGTRLTVV.

This chain uses TRBV24-1 with TRBJ2-5; D might be TRBD2 (5 bases). The CDR3 has 14 amino acids. V lost 2 bases and J lost 5, with 11 bases in between. Per germline, CDR1 KGHDR and CDR2 SFDVKD. CDR3 sequence (DNA): TGTGCCACCAGTGATTATAGCGTTCCCGAGACCCAGTACTTC. Residues: CATSDYSVPETQYF.

CDR3 nucleotide sequence: TGTGCCAGCAGCTTAGGGGCTAACAATGAGCAGTTCTTC. Translation gives CASSLGANNEQFF. This chain uses TRBV7-3 with TRBJ2-1; tentatively, D is TRBD1 (5 bases). Trimming took off 2 bases at V and 5 bases at J, with 7 bases between the two ends. The CDR3 covers 13 residues. Germline assignment: CDR1 SGHTA and CDR2 FQGTGA.

The rearrangement joins TRBV15 to TRBJ1-2; no reliable D call. The germline gives CDR1 LNHNV, CDR2 YYDKDF (reference sequence). The CDR3 is made up of 15 amino acids. V was trimmed by 1 base and J by 2 bases, leaving 11 bases between them. CDR3 residues: CATSRGGGRNYGYTF. CDR3 nucleotides: TGTGCCACCAGCAGAGGGGGAGGGAGGAACTATGGCTACACCTTC.

This clone was observed a single time. V is TRBV19 and J is TRBJ2-7; the D gene is possibly TRBD1 (6 bases). V was clipped by 5 bases and J by 2 bases, with 13 bases between them. Germline CDR1 reads LNHDA; CDR2 reads SQIVND (reference sequence). This CDR3 is built from 14 residues. The CDR3 coding sequence is TGTGCCAGTAGTCCAGACGGGACACCCTACGAGCAGTACGTC. Translated, it gives CASSPDGTPYEQYV.